Below are 26 T cell receptor beta chains sequenced from a single sample in a study of T-cell reconstitution after alpha-beta-depleted transplantation in children. Unique molecular identifiers were built into the TCRbeta library. TCRdb re-called the PCR reads through MiXCR, storing one row per CDR3 protein. The table includes over 3,000 distinct CDR3 sequences, about an eighth detected once. This specimen was PBMCs, mostly from graft donor cells, taken 360 days after TCRalphabeta/CD19-depleted stem cell transplant. These receptors were obtained from a patient aged 2-10 years who had a stem cell transplant for inherited bone marrow failure, so the T cells may come from the graft donor.

At least ten counts were recorded for this clonotype. The chain links TRBV5-4 to TRBJ2-1, with D possibly being TRBD2 (5 bases). V gave up 4 bases and J gave up 6 bases, with 14 bases separating them. CDR1 and CDR2 from the germline V gene are SGHNT and YYREEE (reference sequence). The CDR3 consists of 14 residues. CDR3 in amino acids: CASSPPGKPNEQFF. CDR3 in DNA: TGTGCCAGCAGCCCTCCGGGGAAGCCCAATGAGCAGTTCTTC.

This clonotype was counted ten times or more. The V and J genes are TRBV14 and TRBJ1-2; weak D call: TRBD1 (6 bases). V was clipped by 3 bases and J by 2 bases, with 13 bases between them. Looked up from germline, CDR1 is SGHDN and CDR2 is FVKESK. The CDR3 totals 15 residues. CDR3 bases: TGTGCCAGCAGCCACATACAGGGATGGAACTATGGCTACACCTTC. Translation: CASSHIQGWNYGYTF. Complete variable domain (other parts from reference TRBV14 and TRBJ1-2): EAGVTQFPSHSVIEKGQTVTLRCDPISGHDNLYWYRRVMGKEIKFLLHFVKESKQDESGMPNNRFLAERTGGTYSTLKVQPAELEDSGVYFCASSHIQGWNYGYTFGSGTRLTVV.

This clonotype was recorded many times. This sequence joins TRBV28 and TRBJ1-2, with 7 bases fitting TRBD1. CDR3 length: 17 amino acids. Germline CDR1 and CDR2: MDHEN and SYDVKM. The trim removed 6 bases at V and 4 bases at J, leaving 17 bases unmatched. The CDR3 DNA reads as TGTGCCAGCAGGCCAACTGGGACAGTCGGGTCACTCTATGGCTACACCTTC. Protein sequence: CASRPTGTVGSLYGYTF.

This clonotype was recorded many times. The chain joins TRBV2 to TRBJ1-1; D is possibly TRBD1 (6 bases). There are 13 residues in the CDR3. V gave up 4 bases and J gave up 11 bases, with 17 bases separating them. Germline assignment: CDR1 SNHLY and CDR2 FYNNEI. CDR3 sequence: CASSGQDDLPAFF. CDR3 coding DNA: TGTGCCAGCAGTGGACAGGACGACCTCCCCGCTTTCTTT.

This clonotype has a count of ten or more. This chain connects TRBV7-8 to TRBJ2-5; 12 bases match TRBD2. Germline V gene sequence: CDR1 SGHVS, CDR2 FQNEAQ. The J segment lost 2 bases and the V segment lost 5 bases, leaving 3 bases of the junction unmatched. This CDR3 has 15 residues. The DNA of the CDR3 is TGTGCCAGCAGCCCCGGACTAGCGGGACAAGAGACCCAGTACTTC. It encodes CASSPGLAGQETQYF.

This clonotype was seen many times. The J gene is TRBJ2-4, the V gene TRBV7-8; D not resolved. Trimming removed 4 bases at V and 6 bases at J, with 4 bases between. Per germline, CDR1 SGHVS and CDR2 FQNEAQ. CDR3 length: 11 residues. The CDR3 sequence is CASSSRNIQYF. CDR3 nucleotides: TGTGCCAGCAGCTCCAGAAACATTCAGTACTTC.

This clonotype occurred many times. CDR3 DNA: TGTGCCAGCAGCGACGTATCGGCGGGGGAGACCCAGTACTTC. This gives the protein CASSDVSAGETQYF. The chain employs TRBV11-1 and TRBJ2-5, with D perhaps matching TRBD2 (6 bases). V lost 5 bases and J 5 bases, leaving 15 bases between the germline ends. The CDR3 has 14 residues. CDR1 and CDR2 (germline): SGHAT, FQDESV (reference sequence). The full variable domain, in which reference TRBV11-1 and TRBJ2-5 provide the parts outside the CDR3, is EAEVAQSPRYKITEKSQAVAFWCDPISGHATLYWYRQILGQGPELLVQFQDESVVDDSQLPKDRFSAERLKGVDSTLKIQPAELGDSAMYLCASSDVSAGETQYFGPGTRLLVL.

The chain has TRBV3-1 and TRBJ2-1, with TRBD1 matching over 8 bases. Looked up from germline, CDR1 is LGHDT and CDR2 is YNNKEL (reference sequence). The CDR3 has 17 amino acids. Trimming cost V 10 bases and J 4 bases; bases outside gene matches: 18. The CDR3 sequence: CATTKEPRDRIYNEQFF. CDR3 nucleotide sequence: TGTGCCACCACCAAAGAACCCCGGGACAGGATATACAATGAGCAGTTCTTC.

By frequency in the sample, this clonotype is medium-sized. The rearrangement links TRBV6-5 to TRBJ2-7; D may match TRBD1 or TRBD2 (5 bases each). Per germline, CDR1 MNHEY and CDR2 SVGAGI. V was clipped by 6 bases and J by 3 bases, with 24 bases between them. The CDR3 is made up of 17 amino acids. CDR3 in amino acids: CASSNRIARDLNYEQYF. The DNA for the CDR3 is TGTGCCAGCAGCAATAGAATTGCCCGGGACCTCAACTACGAGCAGTACTTC.

This clonotype has at least ten counts. This chain links TRBV15 with TRBJ2-2; 13 nucleotides match TRBD2. Unmatched junction bases numbered 8, after V lost 0 bases and J lost 4 bases. The CDR3 extends over 19 amino acids. Germline V gene data show CDR1 as LNHNV and CDR2 as YYDKDF (reference sequence). For the CDR3, the DNA is TGTGCCACCAGCAGAGAGGGACTAGCGGGATATGGGGGCACCGGGGAGCTGTTTTTT. This translates into CATSREGLAGYGGTGELFF. Full variable domain (outside the CDR3, taken from reference TRBV15 and TRBJ2-2): DAMVIQNPRYQVTQFGKPVTLSCSQTLNHNVMYWYQQKSSQAPKLLFHYYDKDFNNEADTPDNFQSRRPNTSFCFLDIRSPGLGDTAMYLCATSREGLAGYGGTGELFFGEGSRLTVL.

The table lists this clonotype with many counts. This chain joins TRBV20-1 and TRBJ2-3; D ambiguous. The V and J ends lost 3 bases and 4 bases respectively, with 17 bases between them. The CDR3 covers 15 residues. Germline V gene data show CDR1 as DFQATT and CDR2 as SNEGSKA (reference sequence). Written as DNA, the CDR3 is TGCAGTGCTAGTCGGGCTATCTCTGGTCCAGATACGCAGTATTTT. Translation gives CSASRAISGPDTQYF.

This clonotype has a count of ten or more. The V call is TRBV20-1, the J call TRBJ2-7; 10 positions match TRBD2. Germline CDR1 DFQATT, CDR2 SNEGSKA (reference sequence). The V gene end was trimmed by 2 bases and the J gene end by 3 bases; junction bases not matched to a gene: 10. This CDR3 is 16 amino acids long. For the CDR3, the DNA is TGCAGTGCTAGAAACCCGGGACTAGCGCTTTACTACGAGCAGTACTTC. Translated, it gives CSARNPGLALYYEQYF.

A word on this clonotype: The junction departs from germline at one end; a sequencing error may be responsible. V usage is TRBV3-1 and J usage is TRBJ2-7; D is perhaps TRBD2 (6 bases). Germline CDR1 and CDR2: LGHDT and YNNKEL (reference sequence). The CDR3 is 16 amino acids. CDR3 sequence reads: CACSPKGPGTPYEQYF. The CDR3 nucleotides are TGTGCCTGCAGCCCGAAGGGACCTGGGACTCCCTACGAGCAGTACTTC.

This clonotype was seen at least ten times. The CDR3 loop is CASRLRGGPDGYTF. The CDR3 bases are TGTGCCAGCAGACTAAGGGGGGGGCCTGATGGCTACACCTTC. The J gene is TRBJ1-2, the V gene TRBV7-3, with D perhaps TRBD1 (6 bases). There are 14 residues in the CDR3. Germline-derived CDR1 and CDR2 are SGHTA and FQGTGA. V lost 6 bases to trimming and J lost 6 bases, with 17 bases between them.

Within the sample, this clonotype is medium-sized. The V gene is TRBV2, the J gene TRBJ2-2, with TRBD2 matching over 9 bases. The CDR3 contains 18 residues. Germline loops: CDR1 SNHLY, CDR2 FYNNEI. Trimming at V came to 3 bases and at J to 4 bases, leaving 12 bases not matched to a gene. The CDR3 DNA reads TGTGCCAGCAGTGATTTGACGCTAGCGGGATTGGGCACCGGGGAGCTGTTTTTT. It encodes CASSDLTLAGLGTGELFF.

The sample holds many counts of this clonotype. This chain connects TRBV7-8 to TRBJ2-1; D possibly corresponds to TRBD1 (6 bases). V was shortened by 1 base and J by 8 bases, with 15 bases between the two germline ends. The germline gives CDR1 SGHVS, CDR2 FQNEAQ. The length of the CDR3 is 15 residues. The CDR3 protein is CASSLGWGRIDEQFF. The CDR3 DNA is TGTGCCAGCAGCTTAGGATGGGGGCGCATCGATGAGCAGTTCTTC.

The chain recombines TRBV12-3 or TRBV12-4 with TRBJ2-7; 9 nucleotides agree with TRBD2. CDR3 length: 14 residues. Unmatched junction bases numbered 6, after V lost 4 bases and J lost 5 bases. CDR3 sequence reads: CASSSLAGSNEQYF. The CDR3 nucleotides are TGTGCCAGCAGTTCCCTAGCGGGATCCAACGAGCAGTACTTC.

Ten or more counts support this clonotype. V usage is TRBV5-1 and J usage is TRBJ2-3, with TRBD2 matching over 7 bases. The CDR3 length is 13 residues. Trimming at V came to 9 bases and at J to 1 base, leaving 5 bases not matched to a gene. The germline V gene encodes CDR1 SGHRS and CDR2 YFSETQ. In DNA, the CDR3 is TGCGCCACCGGACTAGGGGGCACAGATACGCAGTATTTT. Encoded protein: CATGLGGTDTQYF.

Ten or more counts support this clonotype. DNA of the CDR3: TGCGCCAGCAGCGCGAAGGCGACAGCCGAAAGCCAAGAGACCCAGTACTTC. This translates into CASSAKATAESQETQYF. The chain links TRBV4-3 to TRBJ2-5; the D gene is possibly TRBD1 (5 bases). Germline assignment: CDR1 LGHNA and CDR2 YSLEER. Between the trimmed V and J ends, which lost 5 bases and 1 base, there was a span of 20 bases. CDR3 length: 17 residues.

This clonotype was detected ten times or more. The chain couples TRBV28 to TRBJ1-2; D is uncertain. The CDR3 totals 13 residues. CDR1 and CDR2 (germline): MDHEN, SYDVKM. Trimming cost V 5 bases and J 4 bases, with 11 bases left between them. CDR3 region: CASSRTDFYGYTF. CDR3 DNA sequence: TGTGCCAGCAGTCGGACCGATTTCTATGGCTACACCTTC.

This clonotype appeared many times. The CDR3 loop is CATSDGTGGSSDTQYF. The CDR3 DNA reads as TGTGCCACCAGTGACGGGACAGGGGGCAGTTCAGATACGCAGTATTTT. This chain connects TRBV24-1 to TRBJ2-3, with 12 positions matching TRBD1. V trimming: 4 bases; J trimming: 4 bases; junction bases outside the gene matches: 5. CDR1 is KGHDR and CDR2 is SFDVKD in the germline V gene. The CDR3 is made up of 16 amino acids.

In its sample, this clonotype is medium-sized (0.01 to 0.1%). J is TRBJ2-4 and V is TRBV7-9; D gene uncertain. The CDR3 totals 15 residues. From germline, CDR1 is SEHNR and CDR2 FQNEAQ (reference sequence). V was clipped by 1 base and J by 6 bases, with 13 bases between them. This chain's CDR3 is CASSLDGRPLNIQYF. Written as DNA, the CDR3 is TGTGCCAGCAGCTTAGACGGCAGGCCTTTAAACATTCAGTACTTC. The variable domain in full, completed from reference TRBV7-9 and TRBJ2-4, reads DTGVSQNPRHKITKRGQNVTFRCDPISEHNRLYWYRQTLGQGPEFLTYFQNEAQLEKSRLLSDRFSAERPKGSFSTLEIQRTEQGDSAMYLCASSLDGRPLNIQYFGAGTRLSVL.

This clonotype was counted many times. This chain uses TRBV2 with TRBJ2-1; D is uncertain. Trimming cost V 5 bases and J 5 bases, with 7 bases left between them. The CDR3 extends over 12 amino acids. Germline CDR1 SNHLY, CDR2 FYNNEI. The DNA of the CDR3 is TGTGCCAGCAGTTATTCGGACAATGAGCAGTTCTTC. Translated, it gives CASSYSDNEQFF.

This clonotype was seen many times. This chain connects TRBV6-6 to TRBJ2-3; D gene uncertain. V lost 0 bases and J 6 bases, leaving 13 bases between the germline ends. The CDR3 runs 15 residues. In germline, CDR1 is MNHNY, CDR2 SVGAGI (reference sequence). The CDR3 DNA reads TGTGCCAGCAGTTACTCATCACGGGCGGAGGATACGCAGTATTTT. Its translation is CASSYSSRAEDTQYF.

This chain links TRBV5-1 with TRBJ2-3; 7 bases map to TRBD1. Looked up from germline, CDR1 is SGHRS and CDR2 is YFSETQ. The CDR3 is 15 residues long. V lost 4 bases and J lost 0; bases outside the gene matches: 5. The CDR3 nucleotides are TGCGCCAGCAGCCTTAACAGGGGTAGCACAGATACGCAGTATTTT. This gives the protein CASSLNRGSTDTQYF. The entire variable domain, with the rest obtained from reference TRBV5-1 and TRBJ2-3, is as follows: KAGVTQTPRYLIKTRGQQVTLSCSPISGHRSVSWYQQTPGQGLQFLFEYFSETQRNKGNFPGRFSGRQFSNSRSEMNVSTLELGDSALYLCASSLNRGSTDTQYFGPGTRLTVL.

This clonotype was found many times. The V gene is TRBV11-2, the J gene TRBJ2-7; the match to TRBD2 covers 10 bases. In germline, CDR1 is SGHAT, CDR2 FQNNGV. Trimming removed 3 bases from V and 7 bases from J; junction bases left unmatched: 9. The CDR3 extends over 15 amino acids. In nucleotides, the CDR3 is TGTGCCAGCAGCTTCGACCTAGCGGGAGCGGGAGAGCAGTACTTC. It codes for CASSFDLAGAGEQYF.